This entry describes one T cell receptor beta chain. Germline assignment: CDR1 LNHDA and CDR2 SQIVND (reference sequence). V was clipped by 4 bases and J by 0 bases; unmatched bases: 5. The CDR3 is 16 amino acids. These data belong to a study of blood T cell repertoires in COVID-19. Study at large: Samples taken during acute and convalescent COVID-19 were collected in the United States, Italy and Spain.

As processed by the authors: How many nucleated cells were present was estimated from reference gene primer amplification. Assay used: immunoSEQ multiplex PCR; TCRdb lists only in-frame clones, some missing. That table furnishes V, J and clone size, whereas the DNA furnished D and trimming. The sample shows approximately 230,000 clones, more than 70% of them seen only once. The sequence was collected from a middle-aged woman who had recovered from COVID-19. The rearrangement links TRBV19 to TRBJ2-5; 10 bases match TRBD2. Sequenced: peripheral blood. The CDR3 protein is CASSRGLAADQETQYF. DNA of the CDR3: TGTGCCAGTAGTAGAGGACTAGCGGCAGACCAAGAGACCCAGTACTTC.